This T cell receptor beta chain comes out of a study of early T cells in non-severe SARS-CoV-2 infection. This clonotype came up many times. The germline CDR1 and CDR2 sequences are SEHNR and FQNEAQ (reference sequence). V dropped 5 bases and J dropped 7 bases, with 12 bases sitting between them. The CDR3 extends over 13 amino acids. Unique molecular identifiers were attached to individual cDNA molecules. MiXCR, run by TCRdb on the 5' RACE reads, gives a single entry per CDR3 protein. The table records 59,000 or so distinct CDR3 sequences, approximately 12% of them present only once. The chain has TRBV7-9 and TRBJ2-1; D not certain. Sequences were derived from whole blood, sampled at baseline. The sequence derives from an adult who was a healthcare worker with PCR-confirmed SARS-CoV-2 infection or an uninfected control (not recorded which). The CDR3 protein is CASSLPLRNEQFF. The CDR3 region has the DNA TGTGCCAGCAGCCTGCCCCTCAGGAATGAGCAGTTCTTC.